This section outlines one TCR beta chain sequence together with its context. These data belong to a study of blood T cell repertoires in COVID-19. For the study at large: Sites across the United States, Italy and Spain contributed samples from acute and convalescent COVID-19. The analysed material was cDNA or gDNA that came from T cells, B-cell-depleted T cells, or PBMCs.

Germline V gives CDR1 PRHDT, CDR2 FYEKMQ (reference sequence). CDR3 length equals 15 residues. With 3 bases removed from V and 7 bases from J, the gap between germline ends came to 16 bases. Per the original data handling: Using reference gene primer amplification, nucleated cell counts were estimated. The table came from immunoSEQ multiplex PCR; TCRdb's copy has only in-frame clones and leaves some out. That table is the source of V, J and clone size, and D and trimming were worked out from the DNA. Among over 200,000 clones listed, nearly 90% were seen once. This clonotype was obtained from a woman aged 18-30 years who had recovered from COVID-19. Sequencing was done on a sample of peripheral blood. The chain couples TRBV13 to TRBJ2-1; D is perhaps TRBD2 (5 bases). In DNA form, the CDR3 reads TGTGCCAGCAGCTTTCCTAGCCTTAATTTGAATGAGCAGTTCTTC. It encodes CASSFPSLNLNEQFF.